The rows below give T cell receptor beta chains drawn from one sample of a study of CD8 T cells in Susac syndrome. TCRdb reprocessed the immunoSEQ multiplex PCR reads with MiXCR, giving one entry per CDR3 protein. The sample has a few hundred thousand distinct CDR3 sequences, 95% seen once; the top ten hold 0.075% to 0.095%. The source material was CD4+ T cells from PBMCs. These receptors all stem from a human donor with multiple sclerosis. CDR3s leave out the opening cysteine and the closing phenylalanine or tryptophan.

v_call,cdr3_length,cdr3_aa
TRBV23-1,10,ASSLEVLEQY
TRBV20-1,14,SARDNSGRGKYEQY
TRBV6-5,13,ASRDGTGRNYEQY
TRBV12-3/TRBV12-4,13,ASSRGGGPHNEQF
TRBV29-1,10,SVHTGGNGYT
TRBV3-1,10,ASSQISGPQH
TRBV24-1,14,ATSDPRPGQQETQY
TRBV12-3/TRBV12-4,13,ASSPREGPGNIQY
TRBV29-1,11,SVETGMEETQY
TRBV20-1,11,SARDRLTYEQY
TRBV7-2,14,ASSRQATVGITEAF
TRBV9,13,ASSADWTGFDEQF
TRBV30,11,AWSGGGTGELF
TRBV28,10,ASSFRGNGYT
TRBV15,11,ATRQTLNQPQH
TRBV20-1,12,SANARGRADTQY
TRBV27,12,ASSLSGDSHPQH
TRBV5-1,15,ASSGVPGQPGQGAQY
TRBV6-5,12,ASSENRGRDEQF
TRBV9,13,ASSPQTSGAYEQY
TRBV9,10,ASSVDGETQY
TRBV7-6,13,ASSLVGQGAREQY
TRBV18,13,ASSPRLAGTDTQY
TRBV28,14,ASRGLSGQTSYEQY
TRBV27,13,ASSQLTRPEAEAF
TRBV20-1,12,SARKDSSSYEQY
TRBV10-2,15,ASSVELQGAGTDTQY
TRBV29-1,12,SVDTGTPSYEQY
TRBV9,14,ASSSRVTGGQETQY
TRBV30,16,ASSRNGTGGLNAYGYT
TRBV6-6,12,AVLRVDSYNEQF
TRBV20-1,11,SAPGQGGQPQH
TRBV19,10,ASRRQAGGYT
TRBV14,13,ASSQGGRVDYGYT
TRBV27,13,ASSWTGRNDQPQH
TRBV27,11,ASISNRNTEAF
TRBV28,12,ASSFRGNNQPQH
TRBV20-1,13,SATLLAGTTDTQY
TRBV29-1,11,SAAGQGKYEQY
TRBV7-9,12,ASSFFGQEFEQY
TRBV29-1,12,SVRNNAMNTEAF
TRBV27,12,ASSFHGSNTEAF
TRBV5-1,12,ASSLDGSGETQY
TRBV7-3,8,ASIRETQY
TRBV28,14,ASRPQGAGDTGELF
TRBV7-9,10,ASGDGSYEQY
TRBV20-1,14,SASSGVAGGEETQY
TRBV27,11,ASSLVRNSWQY
TRBV12-3/TRBV12-4,12,ASSGTGPTDTQY
TRBV15,17,ATSRDWTRDRGIENIQY
TRBV27,13,ASSQLTGYNQPQH
TRBV3-1,11,ASSLGAVGEQF
TRBV2,11,ASSEGGLEKLF
TRBV3-1,13,ASIEGTGTTGELF